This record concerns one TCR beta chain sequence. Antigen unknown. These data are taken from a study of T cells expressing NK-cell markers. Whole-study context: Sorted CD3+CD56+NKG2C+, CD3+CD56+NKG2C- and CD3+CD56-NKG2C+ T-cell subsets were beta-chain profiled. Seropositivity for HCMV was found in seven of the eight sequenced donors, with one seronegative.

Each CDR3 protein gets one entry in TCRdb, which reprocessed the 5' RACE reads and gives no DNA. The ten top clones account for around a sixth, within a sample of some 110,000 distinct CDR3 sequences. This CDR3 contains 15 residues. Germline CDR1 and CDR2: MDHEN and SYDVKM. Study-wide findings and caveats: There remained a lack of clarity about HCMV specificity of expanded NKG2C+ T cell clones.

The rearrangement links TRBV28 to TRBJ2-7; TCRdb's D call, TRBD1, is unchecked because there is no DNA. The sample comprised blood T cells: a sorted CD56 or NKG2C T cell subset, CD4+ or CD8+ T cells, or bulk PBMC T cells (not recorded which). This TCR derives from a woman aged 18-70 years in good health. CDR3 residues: CASSPSGPLGDEQYF.